One sample yielded the 4 T cell receptor beta chains listed below, sequenced in a study of identical twins. TCRdb reprocessed the 5' RACE reads via MiXCR and lists one record per CDR3 protein. In the table there are hundreds of thousands of distinct CDR3 sequences, around 24% of which are singletons. These data were also reused for a study on T cells expressing NK-cell markers.

The sequenced sample was CD4+ T cells sorted from blood. These receptors all stem from a young woman in good health.

The V call is TRBV5-1, the J call TRBJ1-1, with D hard to call. CDR3 size: 13 residues. The germline gives CDR1 SGHRS, CDR2 YFSETQ. The V end lost 1 base, the J end lost 4 bases, and 8 bases lay between the germline ends. The CDR3 is CASSLLTTTEAFF. The DNA for the CDR3 is TGCGCCAGCAGCTTGTTGACGACCACTGAAGCTTTCTTT.

The genes are TRBV18 and TRBJ2-1, with 8 bases lining up with TRBD2. The CDR3 has 15 residues. From germline, CDR1 is KGHSH and CDR2 LQKENI. Trimming removed 0 bases from V and 6 bases from J; junction bases left unmatched: 4. The CDR3, as DNA: TGTGCCAGCTCACCACCGGCTAGCGGGCCCAATGAGCAGTTCTTC. It translates to CASSPPASGPNEQFF.

This clonotype was seen once. J is TRBJ2-1 and V is TRBV7-6; D ambiguous. This CDR3 is built from 15 residues. CDR1 is SGHVS and CDR2 is FNYEAQ in the germline V gene. The V gene lost 5 bases and the J gene lost 1 base, with 12 bases spanning the gap. The CDR3: CASSHLDPSYNEQFF. The CDR3 DNA is TGTGCCAGCAGCCACCTCGATCCGTCCTACAATGAGCAGTTCTTC.

V usage is TRBV25-1 and J usage is TRBJ1-4; the D is unclear. The V end was cut by 5 bases, the J end by 8 bases, with 12 bases between. The length of the CDR3 is 13 residues. From germline, CDR1 is MGHDK and CDR2 SYGVNS. CDR3 sequence (DNA): TGTGCCAGCAGTTGGGATTACGGAGAAAAACTGTTTTTT. Protein sequence: CASSWDYGEKLFF.